This T cell receptor (beta chain) was found in a study of shared clonotypes between healthy human individuals. In germline, CDR1 is SGHTS, CDR2 YDEGEE. V gave up 0 bases and J gave up 0 bases, with 8 bases separating them. The CDR3 is made up of 15 amino acids. Study observations and caveats: It was expected that sequencing depth would affect clonotype sharing among donors. Richness estimates generally favored naive over memory subsets.

Worth noting for this clone: What it binds is not known.

When replicate PCRs were run on sorted subsets, they used 200 to 250 ng DNA, roughly 30,000 T cell genomes. Sequencing was performed with immunoSEQ multiplex PCR; in TCRdb, only in-frame clones are kept and a portion is missing. The data show around 720,000 clones, approximately 73% seen once. CD4+ cell separation produced CD45RA+ naive and CD45RA-negative memory subsets. The clonotype originates from a woman in her twenties or thirties in good health. The material sequenced was memory CD4+ T cells sorted from blood. Indicated subset: CD45RA-negative fraction. The chain joins TRBV5-8 to TRBJ2-3; no definite D call. CDR3 sequence (DNA): TGTGCCAGCAGCTTGGAAGGCCCGAGCACAGATACGCAGTATTTT. It translates to CASSLEGPSTDTQYF.